Given below is one T cell receptor (beta chain) in context. This sample was included in a study of T cell responses to AZD1222 COVID-19 vaccine. The data were produced by immunoSEQ multiplex PCR, yet TCRdb's version contains in-frame clones alone and is incomplete. The sample yields approximately 180,000 clones, roughly nine tenths seen once. The germline V and J ends were trimmed by 3 bases and 5 bases, with 16 bases remaining between them. The CDR3 loop spans 15 amino acids. Germline assignment: CDR1 MNHEY and CDR2 SVGAGI. The source of this sequence is an adult in good health. The sample consisted of peripheral blood, taken on day 0 of AZD1222 vaccination. V and J are TRBV6-5 and TRBJ1-2, with D possibly being TRBD1 (6 bases). The DNA of the CDR3 is TGTGCCAGCAGTTATCACGGGACAAGCAATTATGGCTACACCTTC. This gives the protein CASSYHGTSNYGYTF.